One sample yielded the 7 T cell receptor beta chains listed below, sequenced in a study of blood T cell repertoires in COVID-19. Some clones are missing from TCRdb's copy, which holds only in-frame ones; the method was immunoSEQ multiplex PCR. The table shows roughly 200,000 clones, with 85% to 90% occurring only once. The sequencing sample was made of PBMCs or T cells enriched from blood (not recorded which). Every receptor here comes from a woman aged 35 to 49 with acute COVID-19.

V gene TRBV29-1 combines with J gene TRBJ2-7, with TRBD2 matching over 11 bases. The CDR3 consists of 16 residues. V dropped 3 bases and J dropped 2; count of bases not matched to a gene: 9. In germline, CDR1 is SQVTM, CDR2 ANQGSEA. This CDR3 is CSVETETSGEAYEQYF. CDR3 nucleotides: TGCAGCGTTGAGACCGAGACTAGCGGGGAGGCCTACGAGCAGTACTTC.

V usage is TRBV12-5 and J usage is TRBJ1-3, with a tentative D call TRBD1 (5 bases). The germline V gene has CDR1 LGHNT and CDR2 FRNRAP. There are 18 residues in the CDR3. Trimming pared 3 bases from V and 0 bases from J, leaving 18 bases between. The CDR3 spells CASGLRLWGDSSGNTIYF. The DNA for the CDR3 is TGTGCTAGTGGTTTACGCCTTTGGGGGGACTCCTCTGGAAACACCATATATTTT.

This chain joins TRBV7-2 and TRBJ2-3, with TRBD2 as a possible D gene (5 bases). This CDR3 contains 15 residues. The V end lost 0 bases, the J end lost 1 base, and 8 bases lay between the germline ends. The germline gives CDR1 SGHTA, CDR2 FQGNSA. In DNA, the CDR3 is TGTGCCAGCAGCTTAGCGTCGAGGGGCACAGATACGCAGTATTTT. Its translation is CASSLASRGTDTQYF.

The rearrangement links TRBV5-6 to TRBJ2-1, with TRBD2 matching over 9 bases. The germline V gene encodes CDR1 SGHDT and CDR2 YYEEEE. The CDR3 loop spans 16 amino acids. The V segment lost 4 bases and the J segment 4 bases; nucleotides outside the gene matches: 9. This CDR3 is CASSVPRLAVYNEQFF. The DNA of the CDR3 is TGTGCCAGCAGCGTACCTCGACTAGCGGTGTACAATGAGCAGTTCTTC.

The V gene is TRBV20-1, the J gene TRBJ2-7; D unclear. This CDR3 comprises 11 residues. V lost 3 bases, J lost 5 bases, and 8 bases lay in between. The germline V gene encodes CDR1 DFQATT and CDR2 SNEGSKA (reference sequence). The CDR3 DNA reads as TGCAGTGCTAGTTTCCCGGACGAGCAGTACTTC. As protein: CSASFPDEQYF.

The chain is built from TRBV7-2 and TRBJ1-4, with TRBD1 matching over 9 bases. This CDR3 is built from 17 residues. V shed 5 bases and J 1 base; nucleotides not matched to a gene: 8. Germline V gene sequence: CDR1 SGHTA, CDR2 FQGNSA. CDR3 protein: CASSLGTGGITNEKLFF. CDR3 coding DNA: TGTGCCAGCAGCCTGGGAACAGGGGGCATAACTAATGAAAAACTGTTTTTT.

This chain uses TRBV18 with TRBJ2-7; 11 nucleotides align to TRBD1. The V gene end was trimmed by 6 bases and the J gene end by 2 bases; junction bases not matched to a gene: 6. The CDR3 is 15 residues long. CDR1 is KGHSH and CDR2 is LQKENI in the germline V gene. The CDR3, as DNA: TGTGCCAGCTCCCCCGGGACAGGGGGGACCTACGAGCAGTACTTC. Translating it yields CASSPGTGGTYEQYF. Full variable domain (rest looked up from reference TRBV18 and TRBJ2-7): NAGVMQNPRHLVRRRGQEARLRCSPMKGHSHVYWYRQLPEEGLKFMVYLQKENIIDESGMPKERFSAEFPKEGPSILRIQQVVRGDSAAYFCASSPGTGGTYEQYFGPGTRLTVT.